A single sample gave rise to the 12 T cell receptor beta chains below, sequenced in a study of cytomegalovirus exposure and HLA in healthy donors (dated by TCRdb to 2016 to 2017). Receptors were amplified or captured by the immunoSEQ multiplex PCR assay. TCRdb carries this immuneACCESS record with in-frame sequences only. Its versions omit some clonotypes, under half of them owing to an unresolved V gene in the studies checked, with the rest unexplained. In this sample the table shows around 63,000 clones, almost 97% of which occur a single time. Together, the top ten hold 0.9% to 1.5% of the sample. Source material: PBMCs. Source of these receptors: a woman between 18 and 29 years old in good health and CMV-seronegative.

V is TRBV7-6 and J is TRBJ2-7, with 12 positions matching TRBD2. The CDR3 totals 15 residues. Germline trimming cut 1 base from V and 4 bases from J; bases unmatched to any gene: 2. Per germline, CDR1 SGHVS and CDR2 FNYEAQ. In DNA, the CDR3 is TGTGCCAGCAGCTTAGGGACTAGCGGGGAATACGAGCAGTACTTC. Translation gives CASSLGTSGEYEQYF.

V is TRBV15 and J is TRBJ2-7; a weak D match, TRBD1 (5 bases). This CDR3 spans 17 amino acids. Germline V CDR1 and CDR2: LNHNV, YYDKDF (reference sequence). With 0 bases removed from V and 0 bases from J, the gap between germline ends came to 15 bases. CDR3 sequence (DNA): TGTGCCACCAGCAGAGATTGGGGCACACACACCTCCTACGAGCAGTACTTC. This codes for CATSRDWGTHTSYEQYF. Looking up the rest from reference TRBV15 and TRBJ2-7 gives the full variable domain: DAMVIQNPRYQVTQFGKPVTLSCSQTLNHNVMYWYQQKSSQAPKLLFHYYDKDFNNEADTPDNFQSRRPNTSFCFLDIRSPGLGDTAMYLCATSRDWGTHTSYEQYFGPGTRLTVT.

The V call is TRBV5-1, the J call TRBJ1-2; D is ambiguous. The CDR3 contains 14 residues. Between the trimmed V and J ends, which lost 4 bases and 4 bases, there was a span of 14 bases. From germline, CDR1 is SGHRS and CDR2 YFSETQ. Here the CDR3 reads CASSPTPEAYGYTF. For the CDR3, the DNA is TGCGCCAGCAGCCCCACCCCCGAGGCCTATGGCTACACCTTC.

This clone was seen only a few times. The V and J genes are TRBV6-4 and TRBJ2-3; 7 nucleotides match TRBD1. In germline, CDR1 is MRHNA, CDR2 SNTAGT. CDR3 length: 14 amino acids. The V and J ends lost 4 bases and 4 bases, in that order; junction bases with no gene match: 5. CDR3 protein: CASSGAQGADTQYF. The DNA for the CDR3 is TGTGCCAGCAGTGGGGCGCAGGGGGCAGATACGCAGTATTTT.

The V gene is TRBV7-9, the J gene TRBJ2-3; weak D call: TRBD1 (5 bases). Germline V gives CDR1 SEHNR, CDR2 FQNEAQ (reference sequence). This CDR3 has 15 amino acids. The ends were cut back, 5 bases at V and 3 bases at J, with 15 bases in the middle. This CDR3 reads CASSTTQGGTDTQYF. In nucleotides, the CDR3 is TGTGCCAGCAGCACTACCCAGGGTGGGACAGATACGCAGTATTTT. The variable domain in full, completed from reference TRBV7-9 and TRBJ2-3, reads DTGVSQNPRHKITKRGQNVTFRCDPISEHNRLYWYRQTLGQGPEFLTYFQNEAQLEKSRLLSDRFSAERPKGSFSTLEIQRTEQGDSAMYLCASSTTQGGTDTQYFGPGTRLTVL.

This chain connects TRBV19 to TRBJ2-3; 11 bases fit TRBD1. The germline V gene encodes CDR1 LNHDA and CDR2 SQIVND (reference sequence). J gave up 6 bases and V 4 bases, and 3 bases lay outside the gene matches. The CDR3 contains 14 residues. The DNA of the CDR3 is TGTGCCAGTAGTAGGGGGACAGGGGGTGATACGCAGTATTTT. It codes for CASSRGTGGDTQYF.

This CDR3 is CASSEGRPPGTEAFF. The CDR3 bases are TGTGCCAGCAGTGAAGGGCGGCCCCCGGGGACTGAAGCTTTCTTT. This chain links TRBV25-1 with TRBJ1-1; D call uncertain. Between the trimmed V and J ends, which lost 2 bases and 5 bases, there was a span of 15 bases. CDR1 is MGHDK and CDR2 is SYGVNS in the germline V gene. This CDR3 region has 15 residues. Supplemented by reference TRBV25-1 and TRBJ1-1, the full variable domain reads EADIYQTPRYLVIGTGKKITLECSQTMGHDKMYWYQQDPGMELHLIHYSYGVNSTEKGDLSSESTVSRIRTEHFPLTLESARPSHTSQYLCASSEGRPPGTEAFFGQGTRLTVV.

This rearrangement joins TRBV5-1 to TRBJ2-1, with TRBD2 matching over 15 bases. V lost 3 bases to trimming and J lost 10 bases; unmatched junction nucleotides: 11. Germline V gene sequence: CDR1 SGHRS, CDR2 YFSETQ. The CDR3 has 17 residues. CDR3 nucleotides: TGCGCCAGCAGCTGGGGACTAGCGGGAGGAAAAAAGGGGGAGCAGTTCTTC. Its translation is CASSWGLAGGKKGEQFF.

The V and J genes are TRBV29-1 and TRBJ2-1, with D perhaps TRBD1 (6 bases). The CDR3 extends over 12 amino acids. The V gene lost 4 bases and the J gene lost 6 bases, with 10 bases spanning the gap. Looked up from germline, CDR1 is SQVTM and CDR2 is ANQGSEA. CDR3 DNA: TGCAGCGTTGGGGCCAGGGGCAATGAGCAGTTCTTC. Translated: CSVGARGNEQFF.

J is TRBJ1-1 and V is TRBV9; unclear D gene. This CDR3 spans 14 amino acids. CDR1 and CDR2 (germline): SGDLS, YYNGEE. The V end lost 0 bases, the J end lost 1 base, and 7 bases lay between the germline ends. The DNA for the CDR3 is TGTGCCAGCAGCGTAGGCGGGGAGAACACTGAAGCTTTCTTT. It encodes CASSVGGENTEAFF.

The rearrangement links TRBV5-5 to TRBJ2-5; no reliable D call. With 0 bases removed from V and 1 base from J, the gap between germline ends came to 7 bases. This CDR3 contains 14 residues. Germline values: CDR1 SGHKS, CDR2 YYEKEE (reference sequence). The CDR3, as DNA: TGTGCCAGCAGCTTGGTTGGCAGCCAAGAGACCCAGTACTTC. This translates into CASSLVGSQETQYF. Combining the CDR3 with reference TRBV5-5 and TRBJ2-5 gives the whole variable domain DAGVTQSPTHLIKTRGQQVTLRCSPISGHKSVSWYQQVLGQGPQFIFQYYEKEERGRGNFPDRFSARQFPNYSSELNVNALLLGDSALYLCASSLVGSQETQYFGPGTRLLVL.

This clone is a singleton in its sample. This chain connects TRBV5-1 to TRBJ2-1; 8 bases match TRBD2. J lost 3 bases, V lost 4 bases, and 3 bases had no gene match. This CDR3 comprises 14 residues. Germline lookup yields CDR1 SGHRS and CDR2 YFSETQ. CDR3 amino acids: CASSPGLDYNEQFF. CDR3 DNA sequence: TGCGCCAGCAGCCCGGGACTAGACTACAATGAGCAGTTCTTC.